These 21 T cell receptor beta chains originate from one sample sequenced in a study of T-cell memory formation after mild COVID-19. Each CDR3 protein is one row after TCRdb ran MiXCR on the 5' RACE reads. The data hold some 450,000 distinct CDR3 sequences, with 20% observed a single time. Sequencing used PBMCs or a T cell subset sorted from them (not recorded which). These receptors were collected from an adult woman who had mild COVID-19 (a few samples of this study predate the infection). Cell type and time point are not known.

The chain uses TRBV12-3 or TRBV12-4 and TRBJ1-4; possible D gene TRBD1, 5 bases. Trimming left V 5 bases short and J 10 bases short, with 17 bases between. The length of the CDR3 is 14 residues. Here the CDR3 reads CASSPGTEGGKLFF. The CDR3, as DNA: TGTGCCAGCAGTCCTGGGACTGAAGGTGGAAAACTGTTTTTT.

This clonotype has a handful of counts. The chain uses TRBV6-2 or TRBV6-3 and TRBJ2-1, with 7 positions matching TRBD2. The CDR3 extends over 12 amino acids. CDR1 is MNHEY, CDR2 SVGEGT, per germline. Trimming took 5 bases from V and 8 from J; bases not matched to a gene: 3. The CDR3 coding sequence is TGTGCCAGCAGTCCGACTAGCCATGAGCAGTTCTTC. Protein: CASSPTSHEQFF.

This clonotype was observed a handful of times. The CDR3 bases are TGCGCCAGCAGTAGGGAGGGACAGAAGTATGGCTACACCTTC. The encoded protein is CASSREGQKYGYTF. V is TRBV5-1 and J is TRBJ1-2, with TRBD1 matching 7 bases. The CDR3 is 14 amino acids. The trim removed 5 bases at V and 5 bases at J, leaving 9 bases unmatched. Germline values: CDR1 SGHRS, CDR2 YFSETQ. Supplemented by reference TRBV5-1 and TRBJ1-2, the full variable domain reads KAGVTQTPRYLIKTRGQQVTLSCSPISGHRSVSWYQQTPGQGLQFLFEYFSETQRNKGNFPGRFSGRQFSNSRSEMNVSTLELGDSALYLCASSREGQKYGYTFGSGTRLTVV.

Many counts were recorded for this clonotype. The gene calls are TRBV12-3 or TRBV12-4 and TRBJ2-3; 7 bases are a match to TRBD2. The V gene end was trimmed by 0 bases and the J gene end by 1 base; junction bases not matched to a gene: 4. The CDR3 is 16 residues long. The CDR3 reads CASSLAGGPGTDTQYF. CDR3 nucleotides: TGTGCCAGCAGTTTAGCGGGAGGGCCGGGCACAGATACGCAGTATTTT.

This clonotype turned up a few times. The rearrangement links TRBV10-3 to TRBJ2-1, with 7 bases that match TRBD1. The CDR3 has 16 residues. The germline gives CDR1 ENHRY, CDR2 SYGVKD. V dropped 0 bases and J dropped 6; count of bases not matched to a gene: 8. CDR3 protein: CAISESKQGIVNEQFF. CDR3 nucleotides: TGTGCCATCAGTGAGTCGAAACAGGGGATAGTCAATGAGCAGTTCTTC.

This clonotype was observed a few times. The rearrangement uses TRBV20-1 and TRBJ2-2; tentatively, D is TRBD1 or TRBD2 (5 bases each). V was cut by 6 bases and J by 0 bases, with 8 bases left in between. This CDR3 has 13 amino acids. In germline, CDR1 is DFQATT, CDR2 SNEGSKA (reference sequence). The CDR3 DNA sequence: TGCAGTGCACGGGGCGCGAACACCGGGGAGCTGTTTTTT. Translating it yields CSARGANTGELFF.

For the CDR3, the DNA is TGCAGCGCTTCGACTAGCGGGAGGCGGGAAGATACGCAGTATTTT. Its translation: CSASTSGRREDTQYF. The chain is built from TRBV29-1 and TRBJ2-3; TRBD2 agrees at 13 bases. J lost 5 bases, V lost 7 bases, and 9 bases had no gene match. The germline CDR1 and CDR2 sequences are SQVTM and ANQGSEA. The CDR3 covers 15 residues.

This clonotype turned up a few times. The chain is built from TRBV7-9 and TRBJ1-3; 8 bases match TRBD1. V dropped 5 bases and J dropped 3; count of bases not matched to a gene: 6. Per germline, CDR1 SEHNR and CDR2 FQNEAQ (reference sequence). The length of the CDR3 is 15 residues. CDR3 in amino acids: CASSIRDRFGNTIYF. The CDR3 DNA is TGTGCCAGCAGCATCCGGGACAGGTTTGGAAACACCATATATTTT.

This clonotype was counted only a few times. As DNA, the CDR3 is TGTGCCAGCAGCTCCCGTCCCGGGGCAGGGGGTTTTGGCTACACCTTC. It yields the protein CASSSRPGAGGFGYTF. The V and J genes are TRBV7-2 and TRBJ1-2; 7 bases map to TRBD1. This CDR3 contains 16 residues. Germline V gene lookup returns CDR1 SGHTA and CDR2 FQGNSA. Trimming removed 4 bases from V and 7 bases from J; junction bases left unmatched: 15.

This clonotype was recorded a few times. The chain recombines TRBV5-1 with TRBJ2-7, with 14 positions matching TRBD2. This CDR3 has 20 residues. After removal of 8 bases from V and 3 bases from J, the junction contained 22 bases not matched to a gene. The germline V gene has CDR1 SGHRS and CDR2 YFSETQ. The CDR3 loop reads CASLPAPPGLAGGSYYEQYF. CDR3 bases: TGCGCCAGTCTCCCTGCCCCCCCCGGACTAGCGGGAGGATCCTACTACGAGCAGTACTTC.

This clonotype has more than one count but fewer than ten. The chain uses TRBV5-1 and TRBJ2-5; 7 bases are shared with TRBD1. CDR1 is SGHRS, CDR2 YFSETQ, per germline. This CDR3 is 15 amino acids long. Trimming cost V 4 bases and J 4 bases; bases outside gene matches: 10. The CDR3 region has the DNA TGCGCCAGCAGCGCCGACAGGGAGTCAGGAGAGACCCAGTACTTC. Protein: CASSADRESGETQYF.

This clonotype has only a few counts. The gene calls are TRBV12-3 or TRBV12-4 and TRBJ2-2; unclear D gene. Trimming removed 4 bases at V and 2 bases at J, with 8 bases between. CDR3 length: 14 amino acids. The CDR3 loop reads CASSSQLNTGELFF. The CDR3 bases are TGTGCCAGCAGTTCGCAGTTAAACACCGGGGAGCTGTTTTTT.

The rearrangement uses TRBV4-3 and TRBJ2-2, with TRBD1 matching over 7 bases. CDR3 length: 17 amino acids. The V gene end was trimmed by 0 bases and the J gene end by 3 bases; junction bases not matched to a gene: 7. Germline V lookup: CDR1 LGHNA, CDR2 YSLEER. CDR3 loop: CASSQDVGQGDTGELFF. In DNA form, the CDR3 reads TGCGCCAGCAGCCAAGATGTAGGGCAGGGGGACACCGGGGAGCTGTTTTTT.

The rearrangement joins TRBV5-6 to TRBJ2-6; TRBD1 matches 7 bases. The CDR3 consists of 13 residues. The V segment lost 4 bases and the J segment 11 bases; nucleotides outside the gene matches: 6. The germline CDR1 and CDR2 sequences are SGHDT and YYEEEE. CDR3 sequence reads: CASSETGLDVLTF. For the CDR3, the DNA is TGTGCCAGCAGCGAGACAGGGCTTGACGTCCTGACTTTC.

The V call is TRBV3-1, the J call TRBJ1-4; possibly TRBD1 for D (6 bases). V was trimmed by 1 base and J by 0 bases, leaving 12 bases between them. Per germline, CDR1 LGHDT and CDR2 YNNKEL (reference sequence). This CDR3 contains 17 residues. CDR3 loop: CASSQARGAATNEKLFF. DNA of the CDR3: TGTGCCAGCAGCCAAGCCCGGGGGGCTGCAACTAATGAAAAACTGTTTTTT.

The CDR3 nucleotides are TGTGCCAGCAGTGAATGGACGGACTATGGCTACACCTTC. Residues: CASSEWTDYGYTF. The chain links TRBV6-1 to TRBJ1-2; no clear D gene. There are 13 residues in the CDR3. The V end lost 2 bases, the J end lost 3 bases, and 7 bases lay between the germline ends. Germline V CDR1 and CDR2: MNHNS, SASEGT.

This chain joins TRBV24-1 and TRBJ1-2; no clear D gene. Trimming took 3 bases from V and 4 from J, leaving 8 bases between them. Germline loops: CDR1 KGHDR, CDR2 SFDVKD. CDR3 size: 13 residues. The CDR3, as DNA: TGTGCCACCAGTGATCGGACTGCCTATGGCTACACCTTC. Amino acid sequence: CATSDRTAYGYTF.

This clonotype was seen a handful of times. The J gene is TRBJ1-1, the V gene TRBV7-3; D is ambiguous. CDR1 and CDR2 (germline): SGHTA, FQGTGA. V lost 1 base, J lost 8 bases, and 11 bases lay in between. The CDR3 has 13 amino acids. CDR3 bases: TGTGCCAGCAGCTTAATTTATGGGAAGGAAGCTTTCTTT. Amino acids: CASSLIYGKEAFF.

The rearrangement links TRBV2 to TRBJ2-2, with D possibly matching TRBD2 (6 bases). The CDR3 is 14 amino acids. Trimming took off 8 bases at V and 1 base at J, with 11 bases between the two ends. The germline CDR1 and CDR2 sequences are SNHLY and FYNNEI. CDR3 region: CASQIAENTGELFF. In DNA, the CDR3 is TGTGCCAGCCAGATAGCGGAGAACACCGGGGAGCTGTTTTTT. The full variable domain, completed using reference TRBV2 and TRBJ2-2, is EPEVTQTPSHQVTQMGQEVILRCVPISNHLYFYWYRQILGQKVEFLVSFYNNEISEKSEIFDDQFSVERPDGSNFTLKIRSTKLEDSAMYFCASQIAENTGELFFGEGSRLTVL.

Only a few counts were recorded for this clonotype. The chain couples TRBV15 to TRBJ2-5, with a weak D call TRBD2 (5 bases). V dropped 0 bases and J dropped 4 bases, with 9 bases sitting between them. Germline assignment: CDR1 LNHNV and CDR2 YYDKDF (reference sequence). The CDR3 runs 14 residues. The CDR3 protein is CATSRDRGRETQYF. As DNA, the CDR3 is TGTGCCACCAGCAGAGATCGGGGTAGAGAGACCCAGTACTTC.

The V and J genes are TRBV6-5 and TRBJ2-1, with D possibly matching TRBD2 (5 bases). This CDR3 comprises 14 residues. Trimming took 4 bases from V and 0 from J, leaving 7 bases between them. CDR1 and CDR2 from the germline V gene are MNHEY and SVGAGI. DNA of the CDR3: TGTGCCAGCAGTTCCGACTACTCCTACAATGAGCAGTTCTTC. It translates to CASSSDYSYNEQFF.